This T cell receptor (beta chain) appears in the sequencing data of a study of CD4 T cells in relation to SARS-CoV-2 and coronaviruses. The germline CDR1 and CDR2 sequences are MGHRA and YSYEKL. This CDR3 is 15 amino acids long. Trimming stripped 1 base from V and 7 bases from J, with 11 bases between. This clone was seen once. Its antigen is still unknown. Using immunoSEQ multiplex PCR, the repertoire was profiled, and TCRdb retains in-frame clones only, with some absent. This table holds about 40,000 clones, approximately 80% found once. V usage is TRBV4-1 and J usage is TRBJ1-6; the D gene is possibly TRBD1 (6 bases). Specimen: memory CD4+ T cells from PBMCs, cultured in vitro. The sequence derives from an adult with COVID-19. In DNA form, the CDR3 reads TGCGCCAGCAGCCAAGTTGGGACAAGCAATTCACCCCTCCACTTT. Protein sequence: CASSQVGTSNSPLHF.